The source of this T cell receptor (beta chain) is a study of shared T cell receptors in the human thymus. This table comes from immunoSEQ multiplex PCR, and its TCRdb copy is limited to in-frame clones, with some not included. The sample has some 640,000 clones; 70% to 90% are singletons. Germline loops: CDR1 MDHEN, CDR2 SYDVKM. CDR3 size: 15 residues. Trimming cost V 6 bases and J 5 bases; bases outside gene matches: 12. The same data also contributed to another study, on human thymus T cells. Per that study: All donors were healthy Finnish infants who were undergoing corrective surgery to treat congenital heart defects. The thymus was resected at corrective cardiac surgery. Seemingly biased V and J gene usage marked thymic and blood repertoires.

What was sequenced was thymocytes. This receptor was taken from a boy younger than two with a congenital heart defect. The chain employs TRBV28 and TRBJ2-7, with TRBD2 identical over 8 bases. The CDR3 sequence: CASSLSRGGRDEQYF. CDR3 nucleotide sequence: TGTGCCAGCAGCCTCTCTCGGGGGGGCCGCGACGAGCAGTACTTC. Filled out from reference TRBV28 and TRBJ2-7, the complete variable domain reads DVKVTQSSRYLVKRTGEKVFLECVQDMDHENMFWYRQDPGLGLRLIYFSYDVKMKEKGDIPEGYSVSREKKERFSLILESASTNQTSMYLCASSLSRGGRDEQYFGPGTRLTVT.